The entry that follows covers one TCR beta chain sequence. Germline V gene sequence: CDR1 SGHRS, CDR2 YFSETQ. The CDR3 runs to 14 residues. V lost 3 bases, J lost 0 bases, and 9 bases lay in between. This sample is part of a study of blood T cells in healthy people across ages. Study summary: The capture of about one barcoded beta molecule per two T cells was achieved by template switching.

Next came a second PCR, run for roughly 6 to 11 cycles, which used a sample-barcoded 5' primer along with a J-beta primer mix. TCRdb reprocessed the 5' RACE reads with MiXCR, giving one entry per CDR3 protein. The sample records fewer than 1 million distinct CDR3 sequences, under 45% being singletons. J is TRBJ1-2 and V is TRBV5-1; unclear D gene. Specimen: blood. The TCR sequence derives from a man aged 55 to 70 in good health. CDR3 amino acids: CASSSALANYGYTF. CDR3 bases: TGCGCCAGCAGCTCTGCGTTAGCTAACTATGGCTACACCTTC.